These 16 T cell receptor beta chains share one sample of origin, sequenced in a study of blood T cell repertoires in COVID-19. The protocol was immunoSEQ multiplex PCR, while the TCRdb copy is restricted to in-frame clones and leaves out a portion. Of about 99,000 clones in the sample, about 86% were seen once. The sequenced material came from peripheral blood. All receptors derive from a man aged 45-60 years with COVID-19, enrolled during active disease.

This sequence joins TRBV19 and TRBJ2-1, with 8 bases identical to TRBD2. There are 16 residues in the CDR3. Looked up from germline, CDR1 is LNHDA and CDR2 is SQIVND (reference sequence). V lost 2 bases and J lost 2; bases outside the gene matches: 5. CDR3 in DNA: TGTGCCAGTAGTATACTAGCGGGCGTCACCTACAATGAGCAGTTCTTC. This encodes CASSILAGVTYNEQFF.

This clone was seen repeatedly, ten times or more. CDR3 coding DNA: TGTGCCAGCAGCGCGGTGTTTGGCACCGGGGAGCTGTTTTTT. Translating it yields CASSAVFGTGELFF. The gene calls are TRBV9 and TRBJ2-2; D unresolved. The V gene's germline CDR1 is SGDLS and CDR2 YYNGEE. V shed 3 bases and J shed 4 bases, with 10 bases lying between them. CDR3 length: 14 residues.

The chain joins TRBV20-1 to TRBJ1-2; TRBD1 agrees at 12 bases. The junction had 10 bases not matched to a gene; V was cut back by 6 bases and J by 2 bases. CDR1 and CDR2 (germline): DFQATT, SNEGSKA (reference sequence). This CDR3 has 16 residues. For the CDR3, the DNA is TGCAGTGCGAGTAGGGGGACAGGGGGCGCAAACTATGGCTACACCTTC. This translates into CSASRGTGGANYGYTF.

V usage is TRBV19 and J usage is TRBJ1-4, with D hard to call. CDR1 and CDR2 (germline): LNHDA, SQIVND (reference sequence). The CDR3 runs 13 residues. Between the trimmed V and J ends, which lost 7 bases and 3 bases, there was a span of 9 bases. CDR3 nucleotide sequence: TGTGCCAGTAACGGAGTCCCTAATGAAAAACTGTTTTTT. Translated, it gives CASNGVPNEKLFF.

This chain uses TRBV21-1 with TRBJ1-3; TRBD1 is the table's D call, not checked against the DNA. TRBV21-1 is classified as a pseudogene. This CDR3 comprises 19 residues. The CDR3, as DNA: TGTGCCAGCAGCAAAGCGGCTTCAGGGGACAGGGAGTCTGGAAACACCATATATTTT. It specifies CASSKAASGDRESGNTIYF.

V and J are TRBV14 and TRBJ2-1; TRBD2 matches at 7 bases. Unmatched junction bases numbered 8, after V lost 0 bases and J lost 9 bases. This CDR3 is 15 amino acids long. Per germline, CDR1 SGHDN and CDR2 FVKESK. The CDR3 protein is CASSQDIAGRVEQFF. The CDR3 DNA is TGTGCCAGCAGCCAAGATATCGCAGGGAGGGTTGAGCAGTTCTTC. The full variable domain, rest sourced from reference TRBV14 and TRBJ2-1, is EAGVTQFPSHSVIEKGQTVTLRCDPISGHDNLYWYRRVMGKEIKFLLHFVKESKQDESGMPNNRFLAERTGGTYSTLKVQPAELEDSGVYFCASSQDIAGRVEQFFGPGTRLTVL.

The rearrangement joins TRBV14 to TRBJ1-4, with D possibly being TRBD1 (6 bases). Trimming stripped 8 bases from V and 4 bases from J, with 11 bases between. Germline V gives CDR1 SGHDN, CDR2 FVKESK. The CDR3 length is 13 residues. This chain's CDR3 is CASRQDFNEKLFF. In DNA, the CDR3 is TGTGCCAGCCGACAGGATTTTAATGAAAAACTGTTTTTT. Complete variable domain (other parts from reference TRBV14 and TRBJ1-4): EAGVTQFPSHSVIEKGQTVTLRCDPISGHDNLYWYRRVMGKEIKFLLHFVKESKQDESGMPNNRFLAERTGGTYSTLKVQPAELEDSGVYFCASRQDFNEKLFFGSGTQLSVL.

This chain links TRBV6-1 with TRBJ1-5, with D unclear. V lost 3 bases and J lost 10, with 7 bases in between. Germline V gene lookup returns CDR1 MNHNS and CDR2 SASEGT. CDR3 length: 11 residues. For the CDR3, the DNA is TGTGCCAGCAGTGAGTGGGCACCCCAGCATTTT. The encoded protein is CASSEWAPQHF.

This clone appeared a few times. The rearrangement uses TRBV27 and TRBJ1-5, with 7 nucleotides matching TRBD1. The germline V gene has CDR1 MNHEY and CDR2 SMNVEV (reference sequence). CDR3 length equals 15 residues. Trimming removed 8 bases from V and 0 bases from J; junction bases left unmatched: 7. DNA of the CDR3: TGTGCCAGCCGGGACAGACCCTATAGCAATCAGCCCCAGCATTTT. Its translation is CASRDRPYSNQPQHF.

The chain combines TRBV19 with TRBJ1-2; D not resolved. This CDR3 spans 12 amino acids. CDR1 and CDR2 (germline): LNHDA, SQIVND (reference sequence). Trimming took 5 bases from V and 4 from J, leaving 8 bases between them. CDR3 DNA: TGTGCCAGTAGTCGCACAGCCTATGGCTACACCTTC. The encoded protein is CASSRTAYGYTF. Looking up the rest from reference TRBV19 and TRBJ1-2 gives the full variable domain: DGGITQSPKYLFRKEGQNVTLSCEQNLNHDAMYWYRQDPGQGLRLIYYSQIVNDFQKGDIAEGYSVSREKKESFPLTVTSAQKNPTAFYLCASSRTAYGYTFGSGTRLTVV.

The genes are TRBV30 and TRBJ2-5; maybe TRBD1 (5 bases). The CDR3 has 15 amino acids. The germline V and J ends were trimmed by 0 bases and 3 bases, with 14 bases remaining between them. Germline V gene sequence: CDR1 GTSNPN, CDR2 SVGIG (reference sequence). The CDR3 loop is CAWSVQRRQKETQYF. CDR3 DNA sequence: TGTGCCTGGAGTGTACAAAGGAGACAGAAAGAGACCCAGTACTTC.

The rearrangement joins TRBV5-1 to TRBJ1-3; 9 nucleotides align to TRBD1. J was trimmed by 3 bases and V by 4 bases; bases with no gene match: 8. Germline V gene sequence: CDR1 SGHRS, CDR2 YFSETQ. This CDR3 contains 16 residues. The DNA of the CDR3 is TGCGCCAGCAGCATTGGACAGGGGTTCTATGGAAACACCATATATTTT. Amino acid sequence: CASSIGQGFYGNTIYF.

The CDR3 sequence: CASLREMNTEAFF. The CDR3 nucleotides read TGCGCCAGCCTCCGGGAAATGAACACTGAAGCTTTCTTT. This chain uses TRBV23-1 with TRBJ1-1; D gene uncertain. TRBV23-1 is an open reading frame whose function is uncertain. The CDR3 loop spans 13 amino acids. V was cut by 8 bases and J by 0 bases, with 10 bases left in between.

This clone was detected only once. CDR3 coding DNA: TGCGCCAGCAGCTTCCCGACAGACCGCGGAAGTCAGCCCCAGCATTTT. Its translation is CASSFPTDRGSQPQHF. The rearrangement uses TRBV5-1 and TRBJ1-5; possibly TRBD1 for D (5 bases). Germline V gene lookup returns CDR1 SGHRS and CDR2 YFSETQ. V lost 2 bases to trimming and J lost 6 bases, with 18 bases between them. The CDR3 covers 16 residues. The whole variable domain, remainder taken from reference TRBV5-1 and TRBJ1-5, is KAGVTQTPRYLIKTRGQQVTLSCSPISGHRSVSWYQQTPGQGLQFLFEYFSETQRNKGNFPGRFSGRQFSNSRSEMNVSTLELGDSALYLCASSFPTDRGSQPQHFGDGTRLSIL.

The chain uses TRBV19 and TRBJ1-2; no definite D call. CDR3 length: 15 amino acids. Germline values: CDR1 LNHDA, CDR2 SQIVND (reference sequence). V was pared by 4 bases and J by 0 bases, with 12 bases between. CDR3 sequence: CASSNDIGSNYGYTF. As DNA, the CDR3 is TGTGCCAGTAGTAACGACATCGGCTCTAACTATGGCTACACCTTC. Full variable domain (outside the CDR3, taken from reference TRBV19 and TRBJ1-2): DGGITQSPKYLFRKEGQNVTLSCEQNLNHDAMYWYRQDPGQGLRLIYYSQIVNDFQKGDIAEGYSVSREKKESFPLTVTSAQKNPTAFYLCASSNDIGSNYGYTFGSGTRLTVV.

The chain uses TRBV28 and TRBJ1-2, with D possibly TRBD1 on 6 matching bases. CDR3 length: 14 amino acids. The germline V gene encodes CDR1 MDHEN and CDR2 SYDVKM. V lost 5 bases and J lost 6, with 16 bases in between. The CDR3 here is CASSPGWGGHGYTF. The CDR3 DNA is TGTGCCAGCAGTCCTGGTTGGGGGGGCCATGGCTACACCTTC.